This TCR beta chain emerged from a study of blood T cells in healthy people across ages (dated by TCRdb to the mid-2010s). At the level of the whole study: In model experiments, template switching captured roughly one uniquely barcoded TCR beta cDNA molecule for every two T cells. Donors were grouped into four age groups: young (average approximately 15 years), middle-aged (less than 40), aged (roughly 62) and long-lived (about 82). To track age-related changes in TCR beta repertoire diversity, the study relied on deep sequencing normalized with unique cDNA molecular identifiers. The study analyzed two additional independent replicas of 1 million unique cDNA reads from the same blood draw for two donors, one aged 18 to 29 and one aged 80 or older.

Library generation was performed with 5' RACE. The instrument given in TCRdb is Illumina HiSeq 2500. The second PCR ran for about 6 to 11 cycles and used a J-beta primer mix along with a sample-barcoded 5' primer. A template-switch 5' adaptor carrying 12 random nucleotides introduced a unique molecular identifier onto each TCR beta cDNA molecule. Each sample yielded at least 2.5 million CDR3-containing paired-end reads. First-strand cDNA synthesis was performed from all RNA using the Mint cDNA synthesis kit, with priming by a TRBC-specific oligonucleotide. Following uracil-DNA glycosylase treatment, a first 18-cycle PCR with universal primers M1SS and BC2_uni_R was performed on all cDNA. Per the authors' processing: For normalization, 1 million high-quality reads were randomly selected from each sample, with every read carrying a distinct molecular identifier. Instead of being binned into consensus sequences, reads that shared molecular identifiers were thrown out. MiTCR, run with a Q25 quality threshold and the strictest error-elimination algorithm, handled CDR3 identification, clonotype clustering and error correction. A nonparametric unseen species model using Euler transformation provided a lower-bound estimate of total TCR beta diversity. TCRdb took the public reads, trimmed them with fastp at Q25, ran MiXCR for clone calling and kept in-frame beta chains. When rows share a CDR3 protein, they turn into one entry using the most common DNA and genes. TCRdb's processing, not the authors', yielded these V and J calls. This sample holds roughly 1 million distinct CDR3 sequences; approximately 26% were observed only once. 0.65% to 0.75% of the sample belongs to the ten largest clones.

As encoded in the germline V gene, CDR1 is SGHTA while CDR2 is FQGNSA. V is shortened by 1 base, J by 5 bases, and the region joining them spans 14 bases. Including the terminal cysteine and phenylalanine, the CDR3 comprises 15 residues. Here the CDR3 DNA is all that survives: 45 bases in frame from base 1. The donors were a few dozen Caucasian individuals from Russia, aged 6 to 90 years, who were systemically healthy. About 10 milliliters of peripheral blood were collected from each donor into EDTA-treated Vacutainer tubes. Ficoll-Paque density-gradient centrifugation was used to isolate PBMCs, with at least 6.5 million per sample. Trizol reagent was used to extract total RNA from PBMCs, with at least 6 micrograms per sample. For every donor, flow cytometry on a PBMC aliquot measured the percentage of naive CD45RAhigh/CD27high T cells. To note about this clonotype: Its antigen remains unidentified. Per-base qualities were not stored, and no clone one base away is much larger.

What the work shows at the level of the full study, not this receptor alone: Observed TCR beta diversity correlated strongly with the percentage of naive T cells measured by flow cytometry. Compared with the aged group, the long-lived group had more naive CD4+ T cells, fewer expanded clones and increased TCR diversity, suggesting age selection. Because the CMV infection status of the donors was unknown, age-related changes in expanded clonotypes may potentially have been confounded. Estimates of total diversity based on one million sequenced T cells were considered lower bounds and underestimates. Since profiling was done on bulk unsorted PBMCs, naive and antigen-experienced compartments could not be conclusively compared. Observed TCR beta diversity per million T cells fell roughly linearly with age, and a significant reduction was already apparent by age around 36.

This sample also appeared in a second study, on T cells of mothers and their children. As that second study puts it: Donors were nine systemically healthy Caucasian individuals: three mothers and their six children. cDNA synthesis used all of the extracted RNA, with approximately 1.4 ug of RNA in each 15 ul reaction. In the second PCR, the M1S primer introduced both the sample barcodes and 2-4 random nucleotides. Each mother yielded over 8 million TCR beta CDR3 reads and each child 2.5 million to 3 million reads. Thymic selection shapes the output of TCR recombination in a similar way in related and unrelated pairs, and inherited differences have a minor effect. Related mother-child pairs always showed normalized repertoire overlap that was slightly higher than in unrelated mother-child pairs, though the difference was never significant. Persistent microchimeric T cell clones were not detected, at a sensitivity of approximately 93 clones per million clonotypes. Deep NGS was used in the study to compare the TCR beta repertoires of mothers and children and to look for features that separate related mother-child pairs from unrelated individuals. Mothers averaged roughly 40 +/- 4 years of age and children averaged 11 +/- 4 years. After adapter ligation with NEBNext reagents, the libraries were sequenced on Illumina HiSeq 2000 with 100+100 nt paired-end reads. To prevent cross-contamination, the mother and child libraries were prepared a month apart and were sequenced in separate runs. For each donor, somewhere between roughly 500,000 and 2,100,000 distinct TCR beta clonotypes were identified. Naive TCR beta clonotypes were estimated from low-frequency clonotypes matched to each donor's FACS-determined naive share, without sorting.

The clonotype was recovered from a girl aged 2-10 years in good health. What was sequenced was blood. The chain links TRBV7-2 with TRBJ2-5; a tentative D match to TRBD2 spans 6 bases. The nucleotides are TGTGCCAGCAGCTTAGACCCCACTAGCTTTGAGACCCAGTACTTC. Its product reads: CASSLDPTSFETQYF.